These 13 T cell receptor beta chains share one sample of origin, sequenced in a study of blood T cell repertoires in COVID-19. The data were produced by immunoSEQ multiplex PCR, yet TCRdb's version contains in-frame clones alone and is incomplete. The table lists roughly 150,000 clones, roughly 84% of them singletons, with roughly 3.8% in the top ten. The sample comprised PBMCs or T cells enriched from blood (not recorded which). These receptors all stem from a man aged 45-65 years in a cohort exposed to, infected with or recovered from COVID-19 (not recorded which).

J is TRBJ2-7 and V is TRBV7-2; weak D call: TRBD2 (6 bases). The ends were cut back, 1 base at V and 4 bases at J, with 11 bases in the middle. The CDR3 consists of 14 residues. The germline V gene has CDR1 SGHTA and CDR2 FQGNSA. The CDR3 nucleotides read TGTGCCAGCAGCTTAGTCCCGGGGGAGTACGAGCAGTACTTC. Protein sequence: CASSLVPGEYEQYF.

This sequence joins TRBV9 and TRBJ2-7, with D uncertain. In germline, CDR1 is SGDLS, CDR2 YYNGEE. The CDR3 consists of 14 residues. V lost 3 bases and J lost 5, with 15 bases in between. The CDR3 loop reads CASSARTYENEQYF. The CDR3, as DNA: TGTGCCAGCAGCGCCCGCACTTACGAGAACGAGCAGTACTTC.

This chain connects TRBV11-3 to TRBJ2-7; 10 bases map to TRBD1. This CDR3 contains 14 residues. V lost 6 bases, J lost 2 bases, and 4 bases stayed unmatched. Germline lookup yields CDR1 SGHNT and CDR2 YENEEA. The CDR3 loop is CASSAGTGAYEQYF. The DNA of the CDR3 is TGTGCCAGCAGTGCCGGGACAGGGGCCTACGAGCAGTACTTC.

The chain employs TRBV30 and TRBJ2-2, with D tentatively TRBD2 (5 bases). The germline V gene has CDR1 GTSNPN and CDR2 SVGIG (reference sequence). V was clipped by 0 bases and J by 5 bases, with 13 bases between them. CDR3 size: 15 residues. CDR3 coding DNA: TGTGCCTGGAGTGTACTTAGGCCGGGGACCGGGGAGCTGTTTTTT. It specifies CAWSVLRPGTGELFF.

The sample holds a few counts of this clone. V and J are TRBV5-3 and TRBJ2-3; D perhaps matches TRBD2 (5 bases). TRBV5-3 is marked as an open reading frame, function uncertain. Trimming pared 4 bases from V and 4 bases from J, leaving 13 bases between. The CDR3 contains 14 residues. DNA of the CDR3: TGTGCCAGAAGCCGGGGAAGGCCAGCAGATACGCAGTATTTT. Translation gives CARSRGRPADTQYF.

This clone was counted a single time. V usage is TRBV7-9 and J usage is TRBJ2-7; 7 nucleotides line up with TRBD1. The CDR3 is 13 amino acids. J lost 5 bases, V lost 7 bases, and 8 bases had no gene match. Germline V gives CDR1 SEHNR, CDR2 FQNEAQ (reference sequence). In DNA, the CDR3 is TGTGCCAGCACAAGACAGGGCCGTCACGAGCAGTACTTC. Residues: CASTRQGRHEQYF.

The chain links TRBV4-1 to TRBJ1-1; 11 nucleotides line up with TRBD1. Trimming removed 1 base from V and 5 bases from J; junction bases left unmatched: 6. Germline CDR1 MGHRA, CDR2 YSYEKL. The CDR3 covers 16 residues. As DNA, the CDR3 is TGCGCCAGCAGCCAAGCGCGGGACAGGGGGACTACTGAAGCTTTCTTT. Amino acids: CASSQARDRGTTEAFF.

The genes are TRBV27 and TRBJ1-1; D not certain. CDR1 and CDR2 (germline): MNHEY, SMNVEV (reference sequence). V gave up 5 bases and J gave up 7 bases, with 14 bases separating them. The CDR3 loop spans 13 amino acids. The CDR3 coding sequence is TGTGCCAGCAGTCCTAGCTCCACCTTTGAAGCTTTCTTT. This translates into CASSPSSTFEAFF.

The V gene is TRBV2, the J gene TRBJ2-5, with D possibly TRBD2 on 6 matching bases. The CDR3 spans 15 residues. CDR1 is SNHLY and CDR2 is FYNNEI in the germline V gene. Trimming pared 4 bases from V and 1 base from J, leaving 13 bases between. CDR3 in amino acids: CASSGLGTFQETQYF. CDR3 bases: TGTGCCAGCAGTGGACTAGGGACTTTCCAAGAGACCCAGTACTTC.

This clone is a singleton in its sample. The chain is built from TRBV10-3 and TRBJ1-2; 7 nucleotides match TRBD1. Germline values: CDR1 ENHRY, CDR2 SYGVKD. J lost 7 bases, V lost 5 bases, and 7 bases had no gene match. This CDR3 has 13 residues. CDR3 sequence: CAISSPTGTGYTF. CDR3 coding DNA: TGTGCCATCAGTTCCCCGACAGGGACTGGCTACACCTTC.

This chain links TRBV5-1 with TRBJ2-7; a weak D match, TRBD1 (5 bases). Germline loops: CDR1 SGHRS, CDR2 YFSETQ. The CDR3 length is 14 residues. Trimming left V 2 bases short and J 0 bases short, with 9 bases between. The CDR3 nucleotides read TGCGCCAGCAGCTTAGGGGTATACTCCTACGAGCAGTACTTC. This translates into CASSLGVYSYEQYF.

CDR3 residues: CASSPWTGGNYGYTF. The CDR3, as DNA: TGCGCCAGCAGCCCCTGGACAGGGGGGAACTATGGCTACACCTTC. The V gene is TRBV4-3, the J gene TRBJ1-2, with TRBD1 identical over 10 bases. Germline V gene data show CDR1 as LGHNA and CDR2 as YSLEER. J gave up 2 bases and V 4 bases, and 4 bases lay outside the gene matches. This CDR3 is 15 amino acids long.

The chain combines TRBV28 with TRBJ1-3; the match to TRBD1 covers 7 bases. The ends lost 3 bases at V and 0 bases at J; junction bases unmatched: 20. The length of the CDR3 is 21 residues. In germline, CDR1 is MDHEN, CDR2 SYDVKM. The CDR3 sequence is CASSLGRRTGWQMGSGNTIYF. CDR3 nucleotides: TGTGCCAGCAGTTTGGGGAGGCGGACAGGCTGGCAAATGGGCTCTGGAAACACCATATATTTT.